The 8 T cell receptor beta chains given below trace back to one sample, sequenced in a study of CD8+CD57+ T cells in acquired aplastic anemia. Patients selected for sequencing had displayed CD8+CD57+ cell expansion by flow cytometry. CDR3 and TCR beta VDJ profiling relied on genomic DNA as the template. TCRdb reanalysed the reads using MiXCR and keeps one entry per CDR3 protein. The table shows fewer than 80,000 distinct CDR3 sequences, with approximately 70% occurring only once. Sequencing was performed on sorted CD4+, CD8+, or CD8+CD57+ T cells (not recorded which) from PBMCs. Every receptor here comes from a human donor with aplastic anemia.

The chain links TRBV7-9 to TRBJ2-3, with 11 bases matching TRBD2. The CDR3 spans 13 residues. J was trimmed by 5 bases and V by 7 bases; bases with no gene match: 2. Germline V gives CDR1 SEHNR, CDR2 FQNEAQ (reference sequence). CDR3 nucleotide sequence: TGTGCCAGCAAACTAGCGGGAGTAGATACGCAGTATTTT. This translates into CASKLAGVDTQYF.

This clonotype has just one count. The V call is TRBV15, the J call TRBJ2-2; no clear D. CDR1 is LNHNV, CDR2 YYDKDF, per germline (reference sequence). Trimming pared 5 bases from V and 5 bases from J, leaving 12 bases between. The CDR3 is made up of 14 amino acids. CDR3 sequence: CATSARRETGELFF. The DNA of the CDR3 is TGTGCCACCAGCGCCCGACGCGAGACCGGGGAGCTGTTTTTT.

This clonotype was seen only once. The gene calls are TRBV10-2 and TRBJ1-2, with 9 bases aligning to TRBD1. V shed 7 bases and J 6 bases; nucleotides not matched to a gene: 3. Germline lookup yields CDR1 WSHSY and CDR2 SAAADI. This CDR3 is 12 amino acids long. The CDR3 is CASTQGADGYTF. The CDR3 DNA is TGCGCCAGCACACAGGGGGCGGATGGCTACACCTTC.

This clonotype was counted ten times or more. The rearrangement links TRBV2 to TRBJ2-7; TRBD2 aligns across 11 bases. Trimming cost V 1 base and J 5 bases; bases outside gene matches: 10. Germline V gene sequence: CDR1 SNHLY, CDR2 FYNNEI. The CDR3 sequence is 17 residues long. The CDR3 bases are TGTGCCAGCAGTGAAGGGAAGTTAGCGGGAGGGCTGGACGAGCAGTACTTC. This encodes CASSEGKLAGGLDEQYF.

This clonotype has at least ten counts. The CDR3 loop reads CASSANRERSSYNEQFF. CDR3 DNA: TGTGCCAGCAGCGCTAACAGGGAACGTAGCTCCTACAATGAGCAGTTCTTC. The V and J genes are TRBV9 and TRBJ2-1; D possibly corresponds to TRBD1 (6 bases). V was cut by 3 bases and J by 0 bases, with 16 bases left in between. This CDR3 is built from 17 residues. CDR1 and CDR2 from the germline V gene are SGDLS and YYNGEE. Full variable domain (remainder filled in from reference TRBV9 and TRBJ2-1): DSGVTQTPKHLITATGQRVTLRCSPRSGDLSVYWYQQSLDQGLQFLIQYYNGEERAKGNILERFSAQQFPDLHSELNLSSLELGDSALYFCASSANRERSSYNEQFFGPGTRLTVL.

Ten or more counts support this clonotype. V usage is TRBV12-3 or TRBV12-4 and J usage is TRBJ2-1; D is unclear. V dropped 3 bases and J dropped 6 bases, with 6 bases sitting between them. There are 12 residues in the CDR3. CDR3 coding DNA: TGTGCCAGCAGTTTTTACTTCAATGAGCAGTTCTTC. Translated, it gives CASSFYFNEQFF.

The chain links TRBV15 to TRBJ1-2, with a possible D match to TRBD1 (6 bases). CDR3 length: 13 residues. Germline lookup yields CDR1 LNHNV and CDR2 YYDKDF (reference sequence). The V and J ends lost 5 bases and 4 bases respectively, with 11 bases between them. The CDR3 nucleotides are TGTGCCACCAGCGACAGGTCGAGCTATGGCTACACCTTC. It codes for CATSDRSSYGYTF.

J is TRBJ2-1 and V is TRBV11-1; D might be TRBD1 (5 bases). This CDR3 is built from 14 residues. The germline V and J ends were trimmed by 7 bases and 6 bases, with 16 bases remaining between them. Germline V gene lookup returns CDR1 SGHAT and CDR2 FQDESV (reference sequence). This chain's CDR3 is CASNTPGLANEQFF. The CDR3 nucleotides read TGTGCCAGCAACACCCCAGGGCTTGCCAATGAGCAGTTCTTC.